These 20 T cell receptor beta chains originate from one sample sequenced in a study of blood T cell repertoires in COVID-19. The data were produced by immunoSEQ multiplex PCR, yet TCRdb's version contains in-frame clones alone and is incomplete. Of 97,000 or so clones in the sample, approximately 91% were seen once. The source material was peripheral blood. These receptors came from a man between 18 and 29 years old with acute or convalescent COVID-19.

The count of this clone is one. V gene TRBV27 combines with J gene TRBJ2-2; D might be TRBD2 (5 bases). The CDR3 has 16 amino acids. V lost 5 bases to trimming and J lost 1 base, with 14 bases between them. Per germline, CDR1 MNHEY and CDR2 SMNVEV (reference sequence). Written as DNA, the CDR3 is TGTGCCAGCAGTCGCCGCGGAGGAGTGAACACCGGGGAGCTGTTTTTT. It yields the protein CASSRRGGVNTGELFF.

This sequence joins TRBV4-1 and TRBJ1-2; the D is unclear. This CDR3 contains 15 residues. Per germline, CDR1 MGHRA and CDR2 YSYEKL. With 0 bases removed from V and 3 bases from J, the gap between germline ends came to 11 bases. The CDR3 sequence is CASSQDPVLDYGYTF. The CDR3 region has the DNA TGCGCCAGCAGCCAAGATCCGGTGTTAGACTATGGCTACACCTTC.

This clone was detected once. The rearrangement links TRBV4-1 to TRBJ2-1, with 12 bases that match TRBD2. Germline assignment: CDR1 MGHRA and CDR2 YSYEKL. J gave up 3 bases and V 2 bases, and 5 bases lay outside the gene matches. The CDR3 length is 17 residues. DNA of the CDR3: TGCGCCAGCAGCCAACTCCCGACTAGCGGGGGCTACAATGAGCAGTTCTTC. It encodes CASSQLPTSGGYNEQFF.

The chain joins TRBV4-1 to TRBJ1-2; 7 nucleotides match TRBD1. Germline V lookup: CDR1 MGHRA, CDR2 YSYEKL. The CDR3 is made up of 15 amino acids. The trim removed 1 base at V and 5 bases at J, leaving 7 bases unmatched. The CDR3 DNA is TGCGCCAGCAGCCAAGTGGTGTCACAGGGGTATGGCTACACCTTC. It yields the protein CASSQVVSQGYGYTF.

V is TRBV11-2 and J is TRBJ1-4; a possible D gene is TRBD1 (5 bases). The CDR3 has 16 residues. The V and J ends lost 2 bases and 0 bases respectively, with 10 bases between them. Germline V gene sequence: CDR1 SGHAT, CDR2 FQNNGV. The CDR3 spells CASSLYRSTTNEKLFF. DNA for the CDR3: TGTGCCAGCAGCTTATACAGGTCCACAACTAATGAAAAACTGTTTTTT.

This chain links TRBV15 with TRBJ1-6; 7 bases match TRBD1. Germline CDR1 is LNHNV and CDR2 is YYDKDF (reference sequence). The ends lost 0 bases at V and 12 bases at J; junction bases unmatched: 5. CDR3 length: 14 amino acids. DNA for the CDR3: TGTGCCACCAGCAGAGAGACGACAGGGTTACCCCTCCACTTT. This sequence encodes CATSRETTGLPLHF.

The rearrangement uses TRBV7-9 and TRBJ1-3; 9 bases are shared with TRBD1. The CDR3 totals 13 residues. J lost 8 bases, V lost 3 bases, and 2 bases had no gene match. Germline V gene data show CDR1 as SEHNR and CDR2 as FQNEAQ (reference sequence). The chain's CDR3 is CASSLTGGDTIYF. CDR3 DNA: TGTGCCAGCAGCTTGACAGGGGGGGACACCATATATTTT.

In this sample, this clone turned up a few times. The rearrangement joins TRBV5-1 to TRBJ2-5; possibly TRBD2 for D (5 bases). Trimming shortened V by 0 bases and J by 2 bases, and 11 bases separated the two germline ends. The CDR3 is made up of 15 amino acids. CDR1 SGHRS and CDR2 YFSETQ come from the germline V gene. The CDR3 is CASSLGLSGQETQYF. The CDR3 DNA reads TGCGCCAGCAGCTTGGGCCTTTCGGGGCAAGAGACCCAGTACTTC.

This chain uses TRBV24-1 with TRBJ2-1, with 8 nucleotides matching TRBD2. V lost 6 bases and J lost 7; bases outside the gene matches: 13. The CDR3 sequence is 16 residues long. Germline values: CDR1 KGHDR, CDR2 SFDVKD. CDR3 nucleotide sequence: TGTGCCACCAGTCATGGACTAGCTCAAACAAGGAATGAGCAGTTCTTC. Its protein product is CATSHGLAQTRNEQFF.

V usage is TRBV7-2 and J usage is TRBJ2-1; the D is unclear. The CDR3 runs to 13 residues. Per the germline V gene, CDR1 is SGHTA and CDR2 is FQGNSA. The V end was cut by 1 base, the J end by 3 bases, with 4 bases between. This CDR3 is CASSLERYNEQFF. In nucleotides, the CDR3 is TGTGCCAGCAGCTTAGAGCGCTACAATGAGCAGTTCTTC. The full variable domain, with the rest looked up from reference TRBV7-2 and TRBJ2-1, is GAGVSQSPSNKVTEKGKDVELRCDPISGHTALYWYRQSLGQGLEFLIYFQGNSAPDKSGLPSDRFSAERTGGSVSTLTIQRTQQEDSAVYLCASSLERYNEQFFGPGTRLTVL.

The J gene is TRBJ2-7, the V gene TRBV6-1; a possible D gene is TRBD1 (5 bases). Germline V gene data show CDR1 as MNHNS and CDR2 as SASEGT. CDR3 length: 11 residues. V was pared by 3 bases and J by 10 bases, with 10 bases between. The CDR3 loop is CASSEPGSQYF. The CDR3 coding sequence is TGTGCCAGCAGTGAGCCAGGGTCCCAGTACTTC.

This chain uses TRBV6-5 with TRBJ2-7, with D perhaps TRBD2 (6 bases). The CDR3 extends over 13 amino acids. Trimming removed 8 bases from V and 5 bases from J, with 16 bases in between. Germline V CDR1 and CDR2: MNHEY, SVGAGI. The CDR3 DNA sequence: TGTGCCAGCGGAGGGCAGGGATTGAACGAGCAGTACTTC. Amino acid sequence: CASGGQGLNEQYF.

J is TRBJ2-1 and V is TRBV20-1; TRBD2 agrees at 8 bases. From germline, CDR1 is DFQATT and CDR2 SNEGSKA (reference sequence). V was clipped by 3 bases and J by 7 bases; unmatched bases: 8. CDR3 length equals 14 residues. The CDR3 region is CSASRGGHKNEQFF. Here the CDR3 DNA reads TGCAGTGCTAGTCGGGGGGGTCATAAAAATGAGCAGTTCTTC.

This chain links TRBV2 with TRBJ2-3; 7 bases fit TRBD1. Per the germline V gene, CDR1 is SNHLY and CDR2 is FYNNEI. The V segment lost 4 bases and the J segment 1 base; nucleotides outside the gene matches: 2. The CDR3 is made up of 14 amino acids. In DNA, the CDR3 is TGTGCCAGCAGTGGTACAGGGGGCACAGATACGCAGTATTTT. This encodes CASSGTGGTDTQYF.

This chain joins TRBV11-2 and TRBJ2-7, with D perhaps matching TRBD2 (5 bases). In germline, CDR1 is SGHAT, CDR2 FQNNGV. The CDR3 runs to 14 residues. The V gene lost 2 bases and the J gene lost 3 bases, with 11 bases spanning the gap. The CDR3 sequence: CASSLRLAFYEQYF. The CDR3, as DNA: TGTGCCAGCAGCTTACGGCTAGCTTTCTACGAGCAGTACTTC. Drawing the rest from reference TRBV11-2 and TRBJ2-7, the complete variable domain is EAGVAQSPRYKIIEKRQSVAFWCNPISGHATLYWYQQILGQGPKLLIQFQNNGVVDDSQLPKDRFSAERLKGVDSTLKIQPAKLEDSAVYLCASSLRLAFYEQYFGPGTRLTVT.

Written as DNA, the CDR3 is TGTGCTAGTGGTCCGGAGGGGTCCGCTGAAGCTTTCTTT. Protein: CASGPEGSAEAFF. The rearrangement joins TRBV12-5 to TRBJ1-1, with D possibly matching TRBD1 (5 bases). The CDR3 loop spans 13 amino acids. The germline CDR1 and CDR2 sequences are LGHNT and FRNRAP. The germline V and J ends were trimmed by 5 bases and 6 bases, with 13 bases remaining between them. Full variable domain (remainder filled in from reference TRBV12-5 and TRBJ1-1): DARVTQTPRHKVTEMGQEVTMRCQPILGHNTVFWYRQTMMQGLELLAYFRNRAPLDDSGMPKDRFSAEMPDATLATLKIQPSEPRDSAVYFCASGPEGSAEAFFGQGTRLTVV.

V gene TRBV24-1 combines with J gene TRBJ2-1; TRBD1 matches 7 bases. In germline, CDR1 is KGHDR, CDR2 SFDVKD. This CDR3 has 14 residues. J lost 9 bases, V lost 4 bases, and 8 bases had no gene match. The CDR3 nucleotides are TGTGCCACCAGTGAACGTCGACAGGGTAGTGAGCAGTTCTTC. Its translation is CATSERRQGSEQFF.

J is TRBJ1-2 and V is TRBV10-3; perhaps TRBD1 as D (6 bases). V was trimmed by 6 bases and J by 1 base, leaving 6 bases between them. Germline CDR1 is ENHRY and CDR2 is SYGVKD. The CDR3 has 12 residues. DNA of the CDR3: TGTGCCATCAGACAGGGTAACTATGGCTACACCTTC. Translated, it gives CAIRQGNYGYTF.

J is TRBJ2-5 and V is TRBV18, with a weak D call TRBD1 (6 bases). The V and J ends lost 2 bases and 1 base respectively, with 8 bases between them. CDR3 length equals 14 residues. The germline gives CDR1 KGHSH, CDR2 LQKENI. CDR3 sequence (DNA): TGTGCCAGCTCACCAACCAGGGGCCAAGAGACCCAGTACTTC. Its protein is CASSPTRGQETQYF.

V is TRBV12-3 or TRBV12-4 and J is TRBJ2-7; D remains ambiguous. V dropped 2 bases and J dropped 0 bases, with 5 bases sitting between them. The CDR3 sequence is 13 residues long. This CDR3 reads CASSLHSSYEQYF. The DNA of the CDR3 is TGTGCCAGCAGTTTACATAGCTCCTACGAGCAGTACTTC.